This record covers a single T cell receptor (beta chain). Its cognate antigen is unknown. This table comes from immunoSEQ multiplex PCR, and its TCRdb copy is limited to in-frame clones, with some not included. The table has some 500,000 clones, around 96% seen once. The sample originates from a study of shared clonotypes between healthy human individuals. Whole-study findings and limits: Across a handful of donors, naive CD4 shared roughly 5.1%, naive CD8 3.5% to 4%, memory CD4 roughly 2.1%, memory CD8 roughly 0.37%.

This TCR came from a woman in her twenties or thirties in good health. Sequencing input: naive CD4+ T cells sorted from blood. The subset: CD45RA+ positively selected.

The CDR3: CASSLVQGSYEQYF. The CDR3, as DNA: TGTGCCAGCAGCTTAGTACAGGGTTCCTACGAGCAGTACTTC. The genes are TRBV7-8 and TRBJ2-7; weak D call: TRBD1 (6 bases). Germline V lookup: CDR1 SGHVS, CDR2 FQNEAQ. CDR3 length equals 14 residues. Between the trimmed V and J ends, which lost 1 base and 1 base, there was a span of 8 bases.